The sequence of this T cell receptor (beta chain) was determined in a study of OX40 agonist ivuxolimab in advanced cancers. Overall study results and limits: Patients with a partial response at 0.1-3.0 mg/kg had among the lowest clonal expansion.

At baseline, cycle 4 day 1, and cycle 7 day 1, blood was sampled. This CDR3 contains 13 residues. CDR1 and CDR2 (germline): MNHEY, SVGAGI. Trimming removed 5 bases from V and 4 bases from J, with 11 bases in between. A word on this clone: Its antigen is not identified.

The repertoire was sequenced with immunoSEQ multiplex PCR; TCRdb's copy has only in-frame clones and lacks some. The data contain around 60,000 clones, about 89% of them singletons. Sequencing used CD4+ or CD8+ T cells sorted from blood, obtained in a trial of the OX40 agonist ivuxolimab. This clonotype was sampled from an adult with an advanced solid tumor such as melanoma, head and neck, liver or kidney cancer. V usage is TRBV6-5 and J usage is TRBJ1-1, with D uncertain. The CDR3 DNA is TGTGCCAGCAGTGAAGTTACTGGCACTGAAGCTTTCTTT. It encodes CASSEVTGTEAFF.